The following is a TCR beta chain sequence with its context. The data derive from a study of blood T cell repertoires in COVID-19. Study information: In each case, the material was cDNA or gDNA derived from T cells, B-cell-depleted T cells, or PBMCs.

Authors' methods: Scientists estimated how many nucleated cells there were by amplifying reference gene primers. TCRdb's table, derived via immunoSEQ multiplex PCR, lists solely in-frame clones and lacks some. That table furnishes V, J and clone size, whereas the DNA furnished D and trimming. The sample lists roughly 350,000 clones, around 91% seen once, with roughly 3% in the top ten. Germline V gene data show CDR1 as SGDLS and CDR2 as YYNGEE. V lost 1 base to trimming and J lost 10 bases; unmatched junction nucleotides: 14. The CDR3 runs to 16 residues. The V and J genes are TRBV9 and TRBJ2-3; TRBD2 aligns across 8 bases. The receptor was derived from a woman younger than 30 who had recovered from COVID-19. The sample was peripheral blood. CDR3 DNA sequence: TGTGCCAGCAGCGTATTTGGTGCCCAGCGGGAGATTCCGCAGTATTTT. Encoded protein: CASSVFGAQREIPQYF. The complete variable domain, with remaining parts taken from reference TRBV9 and TRBJ2-3, reads DSGVTQTPKHLITATGQRVTLRCSPRSGDLSVYWYQQSLDQGLQFLIQYYNGEERAKGNILERFSAQQFPDLHSELNLSSLELGDSALYFCASSVFGAQREIPQYFGPGTRLTVL.